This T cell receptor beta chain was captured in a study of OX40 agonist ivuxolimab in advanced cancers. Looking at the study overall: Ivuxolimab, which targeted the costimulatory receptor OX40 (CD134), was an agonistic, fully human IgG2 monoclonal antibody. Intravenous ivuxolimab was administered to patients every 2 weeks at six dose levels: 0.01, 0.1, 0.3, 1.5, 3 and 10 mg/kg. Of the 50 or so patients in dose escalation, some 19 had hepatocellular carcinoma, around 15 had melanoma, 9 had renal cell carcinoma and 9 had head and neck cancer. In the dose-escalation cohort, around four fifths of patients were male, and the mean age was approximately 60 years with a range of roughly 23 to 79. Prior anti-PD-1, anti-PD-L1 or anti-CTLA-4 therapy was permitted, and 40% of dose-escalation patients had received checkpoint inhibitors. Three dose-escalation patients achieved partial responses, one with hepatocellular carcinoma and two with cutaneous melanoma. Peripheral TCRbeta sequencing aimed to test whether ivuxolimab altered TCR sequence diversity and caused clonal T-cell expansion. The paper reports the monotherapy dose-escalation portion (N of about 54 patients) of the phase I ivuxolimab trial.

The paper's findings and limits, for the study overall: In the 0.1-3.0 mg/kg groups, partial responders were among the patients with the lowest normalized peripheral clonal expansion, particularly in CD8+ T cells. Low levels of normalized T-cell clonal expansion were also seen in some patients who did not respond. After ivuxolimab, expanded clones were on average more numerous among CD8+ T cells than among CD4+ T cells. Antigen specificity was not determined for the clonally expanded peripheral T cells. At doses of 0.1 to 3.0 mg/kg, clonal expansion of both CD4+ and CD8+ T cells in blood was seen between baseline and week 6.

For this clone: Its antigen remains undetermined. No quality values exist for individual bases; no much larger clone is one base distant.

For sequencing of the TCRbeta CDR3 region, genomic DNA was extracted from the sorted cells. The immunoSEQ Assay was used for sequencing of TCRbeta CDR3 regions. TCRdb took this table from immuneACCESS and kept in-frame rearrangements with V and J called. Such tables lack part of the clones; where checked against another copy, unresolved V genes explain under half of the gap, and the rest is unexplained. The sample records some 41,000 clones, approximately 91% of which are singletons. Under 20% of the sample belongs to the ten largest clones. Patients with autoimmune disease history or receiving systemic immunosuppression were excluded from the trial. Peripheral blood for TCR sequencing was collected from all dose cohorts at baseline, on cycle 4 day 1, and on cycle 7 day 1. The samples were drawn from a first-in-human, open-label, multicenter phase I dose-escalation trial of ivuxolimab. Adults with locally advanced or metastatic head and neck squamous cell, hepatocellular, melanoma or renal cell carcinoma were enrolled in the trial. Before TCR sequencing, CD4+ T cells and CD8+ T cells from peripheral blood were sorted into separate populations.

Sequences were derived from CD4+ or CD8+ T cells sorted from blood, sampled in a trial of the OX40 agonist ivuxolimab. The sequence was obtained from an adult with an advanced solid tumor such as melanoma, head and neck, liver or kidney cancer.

The nucleotides read TGTGCCAGCAGCTTAACTAGCGGGGAGCTGTTTTTT. This sequence encodes CASSLTSGELFF. The sequence is built from TRBV11-2 and TRBJ2-2, with TRBD2 as a weak D call on 5 bases. Trimming costs V 2 bases and J 7 bases, and their ends lie 5 bases apart. Taken from cysteine to phenylalanine, the CDR3 has 12 residues. The only DNA kept is the CDR3, 36 bases in frame from the first base. CDR1 SGHAT and CDR2 FQNNGV were looked up in the germline V gene.